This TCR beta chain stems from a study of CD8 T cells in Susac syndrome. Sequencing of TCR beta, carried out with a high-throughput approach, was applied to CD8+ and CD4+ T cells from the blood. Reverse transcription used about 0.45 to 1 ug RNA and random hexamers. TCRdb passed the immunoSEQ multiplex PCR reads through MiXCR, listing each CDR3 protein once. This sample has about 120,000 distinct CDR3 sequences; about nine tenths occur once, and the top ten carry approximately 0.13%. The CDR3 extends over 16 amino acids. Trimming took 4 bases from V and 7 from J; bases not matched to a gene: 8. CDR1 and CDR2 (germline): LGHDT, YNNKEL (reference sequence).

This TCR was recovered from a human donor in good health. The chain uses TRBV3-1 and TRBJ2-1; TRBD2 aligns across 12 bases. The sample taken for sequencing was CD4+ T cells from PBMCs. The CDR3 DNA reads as TGTGCCAGCAGCCTTCCGACTAGCGGGAGTGGAAATGAGCAGTTCTTC. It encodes CASSLPTSGSGNEQFF.